This TCR beta chain was sequenced in a study of blood T cell repertoires in COVID-19. The CDR3 is 15 residues long. V was trimmed by 0 bases and J by 2 bases, leaving 8 bases between them. Looked up from germline, CDR1 is MNHEY and CDR2 is SVGAGI. Repertoires were generated with immunoSEQ multiplex PCR, while TCRdb's copy carries only in-frame clones and drops some. The sample contains about 500,000 clones, about nine tenths of which appear only once. The material sequenced was PBMCs or T cells enriched from blood (not recorded which). This clonotype originated in a woman aged 18-29 years who had recovered from COVID-19. The chain is built from TRBV6-5 and TRBJ1-3; possible D gene TRBD1, 5 bases. CDR3 region: CASSYSPGAGNTIYF. The CDR3 bases are TGTGCCAGCAGTTACTCTCCGGGGGCTGGAAACACCATATATTTT.